The sample holds one count of the clone carrying this TCR beta chain. CDR1 is ENHRY, CDR2 SYGVKD, per germline. The V segment lost 10 bases and the J segment 0 bases; nucleotides outside the gene matches: 8. This CDR3 is built from 15 residues. Sequencing involved patients with CD8+CD57+ cell expansion previously shown by flow cytometry. The sample comes from a study of CD8+CD57+ T cells in acquired aplastic anemia. Genomic DNA acted as the template from which TCR beta VDJ combination and CDR3 sequence profiling were carried out. TCRdb re-called the reads through MiXCR, storing one row per CDR3 protein. This table holds approximately 470,000 distinct CDR3 sequences, around 32% found once.

The genes are TRBV10-3 and TRBJ1-1, with 10 nucleotides matching TRBD1. Source material: sorted CD4+, CD8+, or CD8+CD57+ T cells (not recorded which) from PBMCs. This TCR was recovered from a human donor with aplastic anemia. DNA of the CDR3: TGTGCCACGGGACAGGGGTACAGAATGAACACTGAAGCTTTCTTT. Its translation: CATGQGYRMNTEAFF.